This TCR beta chain is from a study of neurological immune-mediated disorders. TCRdb fed the 5' RACE reads into MiXCR, producing one record per CDR3 protein. The sample has some 100,000 distinct CDR3 sequences; about 12% are singletons. Indicated time point: longitudinal time-point 2. This clonotype was counted ten times or more. Material for sequencing was PBMCs. This TCR was sampled from a female donor with HTLV-1-associated myelopathy (HAM/TSP).

CDR3 amino acids: CAISEPIFQTYEQYF. The CDR3 DNA follows: TGTGCCATCAGTGAGCCAATTTTTCAAACCTACGAGCAGTACTTC. The J gene is TRBJ2-7, the V gene TRBV10-3; D remains unclear. V was shortened by 2 bases and J by 2 bases, with 13 bases between the two germline ends. Germline CDR1 ENHRY, CDR2 SYGVKD. The length of the CDR3 is 15 residues.